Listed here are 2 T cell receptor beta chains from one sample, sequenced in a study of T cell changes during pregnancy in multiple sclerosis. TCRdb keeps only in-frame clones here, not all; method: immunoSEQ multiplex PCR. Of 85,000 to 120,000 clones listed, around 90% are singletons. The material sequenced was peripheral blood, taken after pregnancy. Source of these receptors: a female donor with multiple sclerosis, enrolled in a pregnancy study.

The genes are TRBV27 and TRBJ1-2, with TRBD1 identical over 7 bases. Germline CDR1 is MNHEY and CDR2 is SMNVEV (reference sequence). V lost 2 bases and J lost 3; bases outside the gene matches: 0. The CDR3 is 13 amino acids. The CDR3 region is CASSLGQDYGYTF. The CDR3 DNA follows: TGTGCCAGCAGTTTAGGACAGGACTATGGCTACACCTTC.

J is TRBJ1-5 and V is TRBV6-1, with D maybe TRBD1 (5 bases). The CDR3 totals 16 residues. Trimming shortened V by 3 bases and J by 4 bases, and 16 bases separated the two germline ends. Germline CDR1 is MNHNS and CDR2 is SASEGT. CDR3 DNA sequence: TGTGCCAGCAGTGATTGGCCTGACAGATCTAATCAGCCCCAGCATTTT. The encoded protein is CASSDWPDRSNQPQHF.